Below, 29 T cell receptor beta chains from the same sample are listed, as sequenced in a study of blood T cells in healthy people across ages. Together with a sample-barcoded 5' primer, a J-beta primer mix was included in a second PCR lasting roughly 7 to 11 cycles. TCRdb itself ran the 5' RACE reads through MiXCR, one entry per CDR3 protein. This sample has 850,000 to 950,000 distinct CDR3 sequences, with 25% to 35% found just once. Sequencing was performed on blood. These receptor sequences come from a woman of 80 years or more in good health.

The V and J genes are TRBV9 and TRBJ1-2; maybe TRBD1 (6 bases). Germline lookup yields CDR1 SGDLS and CDR2 YYNGEE. The germline V and J ends were trimmed by 3 bases and 9 bases, with 9 bases remaining between them. The CDR3 extends over 11 amino acids. The CDR3 sequence is CASSARGSYTF. The CDR3 DNA is TGTGCCAGCAGCGCCAGGGGTAGCTACACCTTC.

This clonotype appeared many times. V is TRBV12-3 or TRBV12-4 and J is TRBJ2-7; 8 bases fit TRBD2. The CDR3 runs 13 residues. V lost 6 bases to trimming and J lost 7 bases; unmatched junction nucleotides: 8. The CDR3, as DNA: TGTGCCAGCAGGCTCGGGGGGGTAGGGGAGCAGTACTTC. This encodes CASRLGGVGEQYF.

This clonotype occurred a few times. The rearrangement uses TRBV12-2 and TRBJ1-6. TRBV12-2 is classified as a pseudogene. The CDR3 is made up of 16 amino acids. This chain's CDR3 is CASRLSRGSYNSPLHF. The CDR3 DNA sequence: TGTGCAAGTCGCTTGAGCAGGGGCTCCTATAATTCACCCCTCCACTTT.

This clonotype has at least ten counts. The genes are TRBV27 and TRBJ2-1, with TRBD2 matching 10 bases. Trimming removed 7 bases from V and 9 bases from J; junction bases left unmatched: 9. The CDR3 spans 14 residues. The V gene's germline CDR1 is MNHEY and CDR2 SMNVEV (reference sequence). This CDR3 is CASTKSGGAFEQFF. The CDR3 nucleotides are TGTGCCAGCACAAAGAGCGGGGGGGCCTTTGAGCAGTTCTTC.

The CDR3 spells CASSLYGFNEKLFF. Here the CDR3 DNA reads TGTGCCAGCAGTTTATATGGGTTTAACGAAAAACTGTTTTTT. J is TRBJ1-4 and V is TRBV27; no clear D gene. CDR3 length: 14 residues. Germline loops: CDR1 MNHEY, CDR2 SMNVEV (reference sequence). V lost 1 base, J lost 8 bases, and 11 bases lay in between.

Note on this clonotype: This sequence may be a read error, since a much larger clone differs from it by one base. The V and J genes are TRBV11-2 and TRBJ2-1, with no clear D. The V end lost 2 bases, the J end lost 10 bases, and 9 bases lay between the germline ends. The germline V gene has CDR1 SGHAT and CDR2 FQNNGV. This CDR3 is 12 amino acids long. The CDR3 region has the DNA TGTGCCAGCAGCTTAATTGCTCGGGAGCAGTTCTTC. It yields the protein CASSLIAREQFF.

This clonotype came up a few times. The chain couples TRBV4-2 to TRBJ2-1; TRBD2 agrees at 8 bases. This CDR3 contains 20 residues. The V gene end was trimmed by 6 bases and the J gene end by 0 bases; junction bases not matched to a gene: 19. Per germline, CDR1 LGHNA and CDR2 YNFKEQ. The DNA for the CDR3 is TGTGCCAGCAGTTCAAAAAGAGGTCGGACTAGCCCTAGCTCCTACAATGAGCAGTTCTTC. Its translation is CASSSKRGRTSPSSYNEQFF.

Remarks on this clonotype: No conserved phenylalanine or tryptophan ends this CDR3, so it is likely a read error. J is TRBJ2-5 and V is TRBV27; unclear D gene. The V end lost 4 bases, the J end lost 4 bases, and 7 bases lay between the germline ends. This CDR3 has 12 amino acids. Germline CDR1 MNHEY, CDR2 SMNVEV (reference sequence). CDR3 residues: CASSSRPETQYL. The CDR3 DNA sequence: TGTGCCAGCAGTTCTCGTCCAGAGACCCAGTACCTC.

The chain couples TRBV6-5 to TRBJ1-1; 10 bases align to TRBD1. CDR1 is MNHEY, CDR2 SVGAGI, per germline. V dropped 6 bases and J dropped 5; count of bases not matched to a gene: 12. CDR3 length: 16 amino acids. CDR3 protein: CASSQLQGTGDTEAFF. In DNA, the CDR3 is TGTGCCAGCAGCCAATTACAAGGGACAGGGGATACTGAAGCTTTCTTT.

The rearrangement joins TRBV4-1 to TRBJ1-5; D gene unclear. This CDR3 contains 14 residues. V was shortened by 0 bases and J by 6 bases, with 9 bases between the two germline ends. CDR1 MGHRA and CDR2 YSYEKL come from the germline V gene. The CDR3 bases are TGCGCCAGCAGCCAAGACAGTTTCAGTCAGCCCCAGCATTTT. It codes for CASSQDSFSQPQHF.

This clonotype has a count of ten or more. The V and J genes are TRBV7-2 and TRBJ1-2, with D possibly being TRBD1 (5 bases). Trimming took off 5 bases at V and 7 bases at J, with 8 bases between the two ends. The CDR3 sequence is 11 residues long. Germline V gene sequence: CDR1 SGHTA, CDR2 FQGNSA. CDR3 DNA: TGTGCCAGCAGCAGGGGTGGTGGCTACACCTTC. The encoded protein is CASSRGGGYTF.

Concerning this clonotype: This may come from a read error, since a much larger clone is one base off. The V gene is TRBV5-6, the J gene TRBJ2-1; D possibly corresponds to TRBD1 (6 bases). This CDR3 is 16 amino acids long. CDR1 is SGHDT, CDR2 YYEEEE, per germline. The CDR3 bases are TGTGCCAGCAGCGGAGGTGGCAGGGGCTCCTACAATGAGCGGTTCTTC. Translation: CASSGGGRGSYNERFF.

About this clonotype itself: A much larger clone differs by one base, so this may be a read error. The chain links TRBV7-2 to TRBJ2-6; 11 nucleotides agree with TRBD1. The germline V gene has CDR1 SGHTA and CDR2 FQGNSA. The CDR3 is 19 residues long. Trimming at V came to 4 bases and at J to 0 bases, leaving 8 bases not matched to a gene. The CDR3 DNA is TGTGCCAGCAGCTCGTGCCCGGGACAGGGGGGCTCTGGGGCCAACGTCCTGACTTTC. Amino acid sequence: CASSSCPGQGGSGANVLTF.

This clonotype was observed many times. The rearrangement links TRBV19 to TRBJ1-1, with 7 bases that match TRBD1. Trimming removed 3 bases from V and 1 base from J; junction bases left unmatched: 5. CDR1 and CDR2 from the germline V gene are LNHDA and SQIVND (reference sequence). The CDR3 is made up of 15 amino acids. In DNA, the CDR3 is TGTGCCAGTAGTATCCCCGGGACAGCGAACACTGAAGCTTTCTTT. As protein: CASSIPGTANTEAFF.

A word on this clonotype: A much larger clone differs from this one at a single base, so this may be a read error. The chain carries TRBV5-1 and TRBJ2-1, with 8 bases matching TRBD1. Germline trimming cut 1 base from V and 7 bases from J; bases unmatched to any gene: 7. Germline V gives CDR1 SGHRS, CDR2 YFSETQ. This CDR3 is 15 amino acids long. The CDR3, as DNA: TGCGCCAGCAGCTTGTCGGACAGGGATCGAAATGAGCAGTTCTTC. Translation gives CASSLSDRDRNEQFF.

This clonotype turned up a few times. The chain is built from TRBV28 and TRBJ1-2; D gene ambiguous. With 3 bases removed from V and 9 bases from J, the gap between germline ends came to 8 bases. The CDR3 extends over 11 amino acids. Germline assignment: CDR1 MDHEN and CDR2 SYDVKM. This CDR3 reads CASSFSASYTF. The CDR3 DNA follows: TGTGCCAGCAGTTTTTCTGCGAGCTACACCTTC.

CDR3 amino acids: CASSPNGSGNNSPLHF. CDR3 nucleotides: TGTGCCAGCAGCCCCAATGGTTCGGGGAATAATTCACCCCTCCACTTT. The V call is TRBV3-1, the J call TRBJ1-6; unclear D gene. Germline CDR1 reads LGHDT; CDR2 reads YNNKEL (reference sequence). The V and J ends lost 4 bases and 5 bases respectively, with 15 bases between them. CDR3 length: 16 residues.

This chain links TRBV20-1 with TRBJ1-2; D gene uncertain. The CDR3 has 11 amino acids. The V and J ends lost 5 bases and 5 bases respectively, with 9 bases between them. Germline assignment: CDR1 DFQATT and CDR2 SNEGSKA (reference sequence). The CDR3 sequence: CSAGLPYGYTF. The CDR3 DNA reads TGCAGTGCTGGACTCCCTTATGGCTACACCTTC.

Note on this clonotype: This clone may be a read error of a much larger clone one base away. The chain joins TRBV12-3 or TRBV12-4 to TRBJ2-5; the match to TRBD2 covers 9 bases. This CDR3 is built from 16 residues. After removal of 5 bases from V and 11 bases from J, the junction contained 18 bases not matched to a gene. This chain's CDR3 is CASSSRRTSELNEQYF. The DNA for the CDR3 is TGTGCCAGCAGTAGCCGGCGGACTAGCGAGTTGAATGAGCAGTACTTC.

This clonotype was recorded many times. This chain joins TRBV7-2 and TRBJ1-6, with 9 nucleotides matching TRBD1. Germline loops: CDR1 SGHTA, CDR2 FQGNSA. The CDR3 is made up of 15 amino acids. Trimming removed 4 bases from V and 7 bases from J; junction bases left unmatched: 5. As DNA, the CDR3 is TGTGCCAGCAGCTATGGACAGGGGTTAAATTCACCCCTCCACTTT. Encoded protein: CASSYGQGLNSPLHF.

Note on this clonotype: Just one base apart from a much larger clone, this may be a read error. The chain has TRBV6-2 or TRBV6-3 and TRBJ1-2; no clear D gene. Deletions cut 10 bases from V and 8 bases from J, with 17 bases between. The CDR3 sequence is 12 residues long. CDR1 is MNHEY and CDR2 is SVGEGT in the germline V gene. The CDR3 spells CATGRKRGGYTF. CDR3 coding DNA: TGTGCCACCGGACGGAAACGTGGGGGCTACACCTTC.

The table lists this clonotype with many counts. The chain has TRBV7-9 and TRBJ2-3; 7 bases match TRBD1. Losses at the gene ends were 1 base for V and 2 bases for J; bases not matched to a gene: 3. Germline V gene lookup returns CDR1 SEHNR and CDR2 FQNEAQ (reference sequence). This CDR3 has 15 residues. CDR3 DNA sequence: TGTGCCAGCAGCTTAGGGACAGGAGCCACAGATACGCAGTATTTT. Translation: CASSLGTGATDTQYF.

The sample holds many counts of this clonotype. DNA for the CDR3: TGCGCCAGCAGCCCGCGGACTAGCGGGGGTATAGATACGCAGTATTTT. Translating it yields CASSPRTSGGIDTQYF. The chain employs TRBV4-1 and TRBJ2-3; 13 bases agree with TRBD2. V lost 4 bases and J lost 5; bases outside the gene matches: 6. This CDR3 is built from 16 residues. Looked up from germline, CDR1 is MGHRA and CDR2 is YSYEKL.

V is TRBV5-1 and J is TRBJ2-3; D is perhaps TRBD2 (7 bases). The CDR3 totals 17 residues. Trimming removed 4 bases from V and 2 bases from J, with 20 bases in between. Germline CDR1 is SGHRS and CDR2 is YFSETQ. The CDR3 DNA is TGCGCCAGCAGCCCCGGGGGGCGAGCGTTGGCCACAGATACGCAGTATTTT. Protein product: CASSPGGRALATDTQYF.

Ten or more counts support this clonotype. CDR3 sequence: CASSRTDISYEQYF. CDR3 nucleotides: TGTGCCAGCAGCCGGACAGATATCTCCTACGAGCAGTACTTC. The chain is built from TRBV14 and TRBJ2-7, with D perhaps TRBD1 (6 bases). Trimming removed 4 bases from V and 0 bases from J, with 10 bases in between. This CDR3 contains 14 residues. Per germline, CDR1 SGHDN and CDR2 FVKESK. The complete variable domain, with remaining parts taken from reference TRBV14 and TRBJ2-7, reads EAGVTQFPSHSVIEKGQTVTLRCDPISGHDNLYWYRRVMGKEIKFLLHFVKESKQDESGMPNNRFLAERTGGTYSTLKVQPAELEDSGVYFCASSRTDISYEQYFGPGTRLTVT.

This clonotype was seen ten or more times. The chain has TRBV3-1 and TRBJ2-1, with D unresolved. The germline CDR1 and CDR2 sequences are LGHDT and YNNKEL (reference sequence). The CDR3 has 13 amino acids. Trimming shortened V by 0 bases and J by 13 bases, and 13 bases separated the two germline ends. The CDR3 sequence is CASSQDGGKGQFF. The CDR3 region has the DNA TGTGCCAGCAGCCAAGATGGTGGAAAGGGACAGTTCTTC.

As concerns this clonotype: This sequence may be a read error, since a much larger clone differs from it by one base. J is TRBJ2-7 and V is TRBV14; 9 positions agree with TRBD2. Germline-derived CDR1 and CDR2 are SGHDN and FVKESK. This CDR3 comprises 16 residues. CDR3 residues: CASSHLVAGASYGQYF. The CDR3 nucleotides read TGTGCCAGCAGCCACCTAGTAGCGGGGGCCTCCTACGGGCAGTACTTC.

The DNA for the CDR3 is TGTGCCAGCAGCGCCCCGACAGGGACGAACACTGAAGCTTTCTTT. Its protein product is CASSAPTGTNTEAFF. The chain has TRBV9 and TRBJ1-1, with TRBD1 matching 7 bases. Per germline, CDR1 SGDLS and CDR2 YYNGEE. The CDR3 has 15 amino acids. The V gene end was trimmed by 3 bases and the J gene end by 1 base; junction bases not matched to a gene: 6. The complete variable domain, with remaining parts taken from reference TRBV9 and TRBJ1-1, reads DSGVTQTPKHLITATGQRVTLRCSPRSGDLSVYWYQQSLDQGLQFLIQYYNGEERAKGNILERFSAQQFPDLHSELNLSSLELGDSALYFCASSAPTGTNTEAFFGQGTRLTVV.

This clonotype turned up a few times. The chain couples TRBV7-9 to TRBJ1-1; no definite D call. The V end lost 2 bases, the J end lost 4 bases, and 14 bases lay between the germline ends. Per the germline V gene, CDR1 is SEHNR and CDR2 is FQNEAQ (reference sequence). The length of the CDR3 is 15 residues. The CDR3 protein is CASSLSSGYGTEAFF. The CDR3, as DNA: TGTGCCAGCAGCTTATCATCTGGGTATGGCACTGAAGCTTTCTTT.